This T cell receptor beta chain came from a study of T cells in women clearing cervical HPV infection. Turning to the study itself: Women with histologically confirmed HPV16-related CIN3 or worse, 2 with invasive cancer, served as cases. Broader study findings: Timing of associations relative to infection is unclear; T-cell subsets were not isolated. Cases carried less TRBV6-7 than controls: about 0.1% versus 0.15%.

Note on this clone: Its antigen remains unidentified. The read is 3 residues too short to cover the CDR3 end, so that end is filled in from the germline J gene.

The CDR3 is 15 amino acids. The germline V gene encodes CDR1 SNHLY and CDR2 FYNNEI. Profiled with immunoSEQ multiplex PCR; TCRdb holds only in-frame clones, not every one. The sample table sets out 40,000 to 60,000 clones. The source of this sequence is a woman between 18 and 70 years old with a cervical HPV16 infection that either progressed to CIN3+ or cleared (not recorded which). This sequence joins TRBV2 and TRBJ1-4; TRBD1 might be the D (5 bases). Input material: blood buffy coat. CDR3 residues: CASSDQGRLGSPLFF. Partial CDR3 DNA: TGTGCCAGCAGTGACCAGGGTCGCTTGGGTTCACCA.